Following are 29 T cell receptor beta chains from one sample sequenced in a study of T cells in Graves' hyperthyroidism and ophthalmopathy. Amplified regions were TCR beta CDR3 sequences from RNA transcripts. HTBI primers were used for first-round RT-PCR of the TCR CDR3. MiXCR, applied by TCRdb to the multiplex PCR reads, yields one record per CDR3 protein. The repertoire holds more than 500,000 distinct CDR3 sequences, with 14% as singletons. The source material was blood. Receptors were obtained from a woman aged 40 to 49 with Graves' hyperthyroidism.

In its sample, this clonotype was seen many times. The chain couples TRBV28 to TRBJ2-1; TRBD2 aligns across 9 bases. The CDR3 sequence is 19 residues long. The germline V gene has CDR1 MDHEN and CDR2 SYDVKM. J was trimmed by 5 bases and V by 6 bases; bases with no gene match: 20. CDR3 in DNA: TGTGCCAGCAGCTCTATTGCCGGGGGAGCGGGGGGTAGGGACAATGAGCAGTTCTTC. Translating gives CASSSIAGGAGGRDNEQFF. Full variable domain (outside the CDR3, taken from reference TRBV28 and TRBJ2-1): DVKVTQSSRYLVKRTGEKVFLECVQDMDHENMFWYRQDPGLGLRLIYFSYDVKMKEKGDIPEGYSVSREKKERFSLILESASTNQTSMYLCASSSIAGGAGGRDNEQFFGPGTRLTVL.

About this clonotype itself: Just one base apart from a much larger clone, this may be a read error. CDR3 sequence reads: CASSMDRLNTEAFF. The CDR3 nucleotides are TGTGCCAGCAGCATGGACAGGCTTAACACTGAAGCTTTCTTT. This chain links TRBV7-2 with TRBJ1-1; 7 positions agree with TRBD1. Germline V gene sequence: CDR1 SGHTA, CDR2 FQGNSA. The CDR3 spans 14 residues. Germline trimming cut 5 bases from V and 2 bases from J; bases unmatched to any gene: 5.

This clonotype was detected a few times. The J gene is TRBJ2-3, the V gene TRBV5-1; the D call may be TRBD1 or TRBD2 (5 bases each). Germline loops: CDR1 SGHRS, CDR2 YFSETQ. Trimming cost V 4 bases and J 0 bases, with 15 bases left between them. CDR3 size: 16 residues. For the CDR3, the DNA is TGCGCCAGCAGCCCTGCTGGGACGGTTAGCACAGATACGCAGTATTTT. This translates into CASSPAGTVSTDTQYF.

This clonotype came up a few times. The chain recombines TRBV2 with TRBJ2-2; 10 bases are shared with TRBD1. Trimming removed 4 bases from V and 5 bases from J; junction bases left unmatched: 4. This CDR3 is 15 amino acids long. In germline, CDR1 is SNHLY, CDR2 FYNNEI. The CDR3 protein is CASSAGTGVTGELFF. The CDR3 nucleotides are TGTGCCAGCAGTGCCGGGACAGGGGTTACCGGGGAGCTGTTTTTT.

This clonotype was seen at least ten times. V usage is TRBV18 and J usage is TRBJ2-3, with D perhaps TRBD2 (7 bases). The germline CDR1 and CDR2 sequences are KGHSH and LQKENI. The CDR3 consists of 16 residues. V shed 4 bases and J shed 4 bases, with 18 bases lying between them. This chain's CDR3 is CASSQTGGRQADTQYF. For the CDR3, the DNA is TGTGCCAGCTCACAGACGGGCGGGAGACAGGCAGATACGCAGTATTTT.

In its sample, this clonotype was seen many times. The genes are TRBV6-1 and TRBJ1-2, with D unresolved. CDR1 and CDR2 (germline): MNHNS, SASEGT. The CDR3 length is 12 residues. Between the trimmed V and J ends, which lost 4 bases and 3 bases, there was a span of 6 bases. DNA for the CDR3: TGTGCCAGCAGTGGACGGTACTATGGCTACACCTTC. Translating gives CASSGRYYGYTF.

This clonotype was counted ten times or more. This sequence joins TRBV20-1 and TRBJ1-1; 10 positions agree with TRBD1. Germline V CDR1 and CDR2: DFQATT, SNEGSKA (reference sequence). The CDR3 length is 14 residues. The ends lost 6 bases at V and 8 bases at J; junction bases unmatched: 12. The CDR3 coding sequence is TGCAGTGCAGACTCCGGGACAGGGGAAAAAGAAGCTTTCTTT. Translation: CSADSGTGEKEAFF.

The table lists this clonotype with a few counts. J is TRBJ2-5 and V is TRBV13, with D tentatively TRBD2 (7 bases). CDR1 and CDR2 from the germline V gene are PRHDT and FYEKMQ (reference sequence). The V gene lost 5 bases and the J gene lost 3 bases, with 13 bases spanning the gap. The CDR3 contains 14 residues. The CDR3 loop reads CASSQGLAEETQYF. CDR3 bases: TGTGCCAGCAGCCAGGGGCTAGCGGAAGAGACCCAGTACTTC.

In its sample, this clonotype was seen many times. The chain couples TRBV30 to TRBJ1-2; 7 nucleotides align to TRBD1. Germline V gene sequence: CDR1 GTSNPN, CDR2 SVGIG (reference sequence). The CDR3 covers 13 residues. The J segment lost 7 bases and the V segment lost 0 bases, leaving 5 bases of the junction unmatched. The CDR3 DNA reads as TGTGCCTGGAGTGTACAGGGGCAGGGTGGCTACACCTTC. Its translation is CAWSVQGQGGYTF.

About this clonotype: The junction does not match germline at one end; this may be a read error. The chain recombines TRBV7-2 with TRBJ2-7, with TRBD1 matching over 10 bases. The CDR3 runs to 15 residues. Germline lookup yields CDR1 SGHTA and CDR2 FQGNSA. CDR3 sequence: CVSSPGQGGLYEQYF. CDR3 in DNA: TGTGTCAGCAGTCCCGGACAGGGGGGCCTATACGAGCAGTATTTC.

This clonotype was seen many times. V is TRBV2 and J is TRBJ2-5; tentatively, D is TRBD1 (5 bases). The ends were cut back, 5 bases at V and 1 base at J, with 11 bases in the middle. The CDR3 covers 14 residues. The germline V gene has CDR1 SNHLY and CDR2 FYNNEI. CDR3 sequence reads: CASSPQAFQETQYF. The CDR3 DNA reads TGTGCCAGCAGTCCACAGGCCTTCCAAGAGACCCAGTACTTC.

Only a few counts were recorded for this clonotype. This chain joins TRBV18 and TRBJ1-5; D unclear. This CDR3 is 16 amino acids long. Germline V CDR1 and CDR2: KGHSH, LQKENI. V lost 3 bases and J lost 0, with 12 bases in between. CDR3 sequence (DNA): TGTGCCAGCTCACCGGGTGGACGGAATAGCAATCAGCCCCAGCATTTT. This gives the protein CASSPGGRNSNQPQHF.

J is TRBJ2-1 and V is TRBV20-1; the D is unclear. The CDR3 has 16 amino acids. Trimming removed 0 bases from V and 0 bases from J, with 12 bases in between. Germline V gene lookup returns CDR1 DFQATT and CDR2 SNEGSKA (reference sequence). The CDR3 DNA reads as TGCAGTGCTAGAGATCAGACTGCCAGCTCCTACAATGAGCAGTTCTTC. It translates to CSARDQTASSYNEQFF.

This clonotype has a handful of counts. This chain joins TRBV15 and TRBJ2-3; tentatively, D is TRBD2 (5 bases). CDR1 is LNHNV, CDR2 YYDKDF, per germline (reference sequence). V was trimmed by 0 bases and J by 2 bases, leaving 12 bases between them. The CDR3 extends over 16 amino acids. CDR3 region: CATSREMGGLTDTQYF. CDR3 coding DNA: TGTGCCACCAGCAGAGAGATGGGCGGGCTCACAGATACGCAGTATTTT. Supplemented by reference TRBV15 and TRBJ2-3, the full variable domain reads DAMVIQNPRYQVTQFGKPVTLSCSQTLNHNVMYWYQQKSSQAPKLLFHYYDKDFNNEADTPDNFQSRRPNTSFCFLDIRSPGLGDTAMYLCATSREMGGLTDTQYFGPGTRLTVL.

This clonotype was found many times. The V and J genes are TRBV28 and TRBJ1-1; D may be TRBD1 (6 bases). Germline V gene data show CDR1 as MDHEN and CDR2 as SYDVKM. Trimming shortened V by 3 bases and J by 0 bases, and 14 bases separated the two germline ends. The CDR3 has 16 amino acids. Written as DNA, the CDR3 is TGTGCCAGCAGTTTTGGGGGGCCGGAGATGAACACTGAAGCTTTCTTT. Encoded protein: CASSFGGPEMNTEAFF.

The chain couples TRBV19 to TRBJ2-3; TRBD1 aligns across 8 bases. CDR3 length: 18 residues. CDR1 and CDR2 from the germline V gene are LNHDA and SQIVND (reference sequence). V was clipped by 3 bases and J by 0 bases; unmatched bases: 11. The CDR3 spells CASSIGQGAIISTDTQYF. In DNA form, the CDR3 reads TGTGCCAGTAGTATCGGGCAGGGGGCGATTATCAGCACAGATACGCAGTATTTT.

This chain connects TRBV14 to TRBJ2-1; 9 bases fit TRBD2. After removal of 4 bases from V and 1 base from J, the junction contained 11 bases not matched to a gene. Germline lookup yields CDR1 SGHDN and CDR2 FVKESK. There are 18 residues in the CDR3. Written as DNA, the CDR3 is TGTGCCAGCAGCCCTACCTTGGGTCTAGCGGGGTCCTACAATGAGCAGTTCTTC. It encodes CASSPTLGLAGSYNEQFF. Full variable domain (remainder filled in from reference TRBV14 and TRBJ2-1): EAGVTQFPSHSVIEKGQTVTLRCDPISGHDNLYWYRRVMGKEIKFLLHFVKESKQDESGMPNNRFLAERTGGTYSTLKVQPAELEDSGVYFCASSPTLGLAGSYNEQFFGPGTRLTVL.

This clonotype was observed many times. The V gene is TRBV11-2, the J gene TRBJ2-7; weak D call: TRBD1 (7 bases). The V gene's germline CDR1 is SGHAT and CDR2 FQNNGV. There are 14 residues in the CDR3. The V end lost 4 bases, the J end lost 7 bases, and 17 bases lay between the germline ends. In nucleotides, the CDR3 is TGTGCCAGCAGCTCGACCGGACAGGCGGGGGAGCAGTACTTC. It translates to CASSSTGQAGEQYF.

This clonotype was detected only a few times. The CDR3 DNA reads as TGTGCCACCAGTGATCTCCCGGCGGAGGCGGGCGGGGAGCTGTTTTTT. Translation: CATSDLPAEAGGELFF. The chain employs TRBV24-1 and TRBJ2-2; the D gene is possibly TRBD2 (5 bases). The CDR3 has 16 amino acids. Germline CDR1 KGHDR, CDR2 SFDVKD. Trimming stripped 3 bases from V and 7 bases from J, with 17 bases between.

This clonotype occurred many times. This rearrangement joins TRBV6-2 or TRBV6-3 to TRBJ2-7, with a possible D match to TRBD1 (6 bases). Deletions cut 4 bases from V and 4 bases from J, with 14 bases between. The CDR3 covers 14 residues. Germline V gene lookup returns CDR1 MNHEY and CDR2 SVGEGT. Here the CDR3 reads CASSSVGQLYEQYF. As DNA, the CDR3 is TGTGCCAGCAGTTCCGTGGGACAACTTTACGAGCAGTACTTC.

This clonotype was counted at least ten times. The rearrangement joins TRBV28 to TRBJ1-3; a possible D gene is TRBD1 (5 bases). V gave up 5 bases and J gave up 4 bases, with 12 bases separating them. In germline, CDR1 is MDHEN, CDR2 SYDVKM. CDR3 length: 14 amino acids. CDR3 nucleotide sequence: TGTGCCAGCAGTCAGACGGGGCCGGGAAACACCATATATTTT. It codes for CASSQTGPGNTIYF.

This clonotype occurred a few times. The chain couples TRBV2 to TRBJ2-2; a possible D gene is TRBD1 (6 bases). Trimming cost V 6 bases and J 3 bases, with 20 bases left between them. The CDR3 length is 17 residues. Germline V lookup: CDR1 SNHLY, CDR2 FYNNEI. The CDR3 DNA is TGTGCCAGCAGAGACCACATAGGACAGAGAGACACCGGGGAGCTGTTTTTT. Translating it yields CASRDHIGQRDTGELFF.

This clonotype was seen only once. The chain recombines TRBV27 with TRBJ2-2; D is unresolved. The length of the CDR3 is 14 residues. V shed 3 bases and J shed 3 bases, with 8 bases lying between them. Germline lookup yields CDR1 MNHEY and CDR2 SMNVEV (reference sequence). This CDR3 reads CASSFWSHTGELFF. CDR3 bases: TGTGCCAGCAGTTTTTGGTCCCACACCGGGGAGCTGTTTTTT.

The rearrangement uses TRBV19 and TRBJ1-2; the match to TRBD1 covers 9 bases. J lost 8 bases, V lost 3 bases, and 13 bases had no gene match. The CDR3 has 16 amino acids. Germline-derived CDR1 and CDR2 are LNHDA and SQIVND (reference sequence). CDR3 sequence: CASSILFRDRDYGYTF. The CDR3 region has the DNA TGTGCCAGTAGTATCCTATTCCGGGACAGGGATTACGGCTACACCTTC. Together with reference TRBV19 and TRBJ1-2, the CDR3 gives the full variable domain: DGGITQSPKYLFRKEGQNVTLSCEQNLNHDAMYWYRQDPGQGLRLIYYSQIVNDFQKGDIAEGYSVSREKKESFPLTVTSAQKNPTAFYLCASSILFRDRDYGYTFGSGTRLTVV.

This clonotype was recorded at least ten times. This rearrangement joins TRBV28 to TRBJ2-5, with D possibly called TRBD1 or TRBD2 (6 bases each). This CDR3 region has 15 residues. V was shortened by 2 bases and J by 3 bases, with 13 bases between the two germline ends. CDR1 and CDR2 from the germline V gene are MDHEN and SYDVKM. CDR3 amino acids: CASSLRRAGEETQYF. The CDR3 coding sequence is TGTGCCAGCAGTTTACGGAGGGCAGGGGAAGAGACCCAGTACTTC. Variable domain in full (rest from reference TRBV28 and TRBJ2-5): DVKVTQSSRYLVKRTGEKVFLECVQDMDHENMFWYRQDPGLGLRLIYFSYDVKMKEKGDIPEGYSVSREKKERFSLILESASTNQTSMYLCASSLRRAGEETQYFGPGTRLLVL.

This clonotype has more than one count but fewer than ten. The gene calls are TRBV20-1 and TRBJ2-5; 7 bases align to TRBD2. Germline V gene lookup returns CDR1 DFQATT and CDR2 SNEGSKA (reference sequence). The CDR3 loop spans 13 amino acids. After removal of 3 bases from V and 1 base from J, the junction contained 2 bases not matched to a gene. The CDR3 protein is CSASLAVQETQYF. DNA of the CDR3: TGCAGTGCTAGCCTAGCGGTCCAAGAGACCCAGTACTTC.

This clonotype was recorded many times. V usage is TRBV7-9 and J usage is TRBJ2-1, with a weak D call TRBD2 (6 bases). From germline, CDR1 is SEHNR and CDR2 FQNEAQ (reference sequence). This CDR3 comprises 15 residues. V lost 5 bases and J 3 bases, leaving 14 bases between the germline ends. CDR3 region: CASSRVGGGYNEQFF. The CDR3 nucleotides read TGTGCCAGCAGCCGAGTGGGAGGAGGCTACAATGAGCAGTTCTTC. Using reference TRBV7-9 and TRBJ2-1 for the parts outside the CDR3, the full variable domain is DTGVSQNPRHKITKRGQNVTFRCDPISEHNRLYWYRQTLGQGPEFLTYFQNEAQLEKSRLLSDRFSAERPKGSFSTLEIQRTEQGDSAMYLCASSRVGGGYNEQFFGPGTRLTVL.

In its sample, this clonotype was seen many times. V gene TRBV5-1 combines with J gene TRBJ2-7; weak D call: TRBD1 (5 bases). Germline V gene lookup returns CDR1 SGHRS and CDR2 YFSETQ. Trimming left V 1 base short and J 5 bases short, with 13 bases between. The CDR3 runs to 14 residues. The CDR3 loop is CASSLLGLLDEQYF. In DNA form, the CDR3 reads TGCGCCAGCAGCTTGTTGGGGCTCCTGGACGAGCAGTACTTC.

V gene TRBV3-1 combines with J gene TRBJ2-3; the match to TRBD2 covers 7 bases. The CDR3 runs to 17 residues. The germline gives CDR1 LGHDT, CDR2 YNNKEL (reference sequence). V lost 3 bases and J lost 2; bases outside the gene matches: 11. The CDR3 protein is CASSQDIPSGNTDTQYF. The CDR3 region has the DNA TGTGCCAGCAGCCAGGACATACCTAGCGGAAACACAGATACGCAGTATTTT.